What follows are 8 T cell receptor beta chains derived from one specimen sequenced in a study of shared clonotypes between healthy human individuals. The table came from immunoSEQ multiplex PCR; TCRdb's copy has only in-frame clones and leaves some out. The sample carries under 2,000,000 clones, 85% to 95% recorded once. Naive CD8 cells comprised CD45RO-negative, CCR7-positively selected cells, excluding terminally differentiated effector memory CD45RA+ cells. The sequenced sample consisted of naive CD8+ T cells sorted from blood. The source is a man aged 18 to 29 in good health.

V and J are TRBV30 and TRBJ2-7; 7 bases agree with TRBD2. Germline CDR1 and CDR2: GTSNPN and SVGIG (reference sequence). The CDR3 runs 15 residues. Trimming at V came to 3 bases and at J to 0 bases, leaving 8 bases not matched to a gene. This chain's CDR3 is CAWRLARPPSYEQYF. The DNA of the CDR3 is TGTGCCTGGAGACTAGCGCGGCCCCCCTCCTACGAGCAGTACTTC.

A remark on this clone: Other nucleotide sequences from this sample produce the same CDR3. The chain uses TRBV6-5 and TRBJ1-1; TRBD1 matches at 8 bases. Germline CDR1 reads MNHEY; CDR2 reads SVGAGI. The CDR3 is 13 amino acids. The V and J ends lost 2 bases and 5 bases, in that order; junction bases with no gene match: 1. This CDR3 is CASSYDRGTEAFF. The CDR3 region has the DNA TGTGCCAGCAGTTACGACAGGGGAACTGAAGCTTTCTTT.

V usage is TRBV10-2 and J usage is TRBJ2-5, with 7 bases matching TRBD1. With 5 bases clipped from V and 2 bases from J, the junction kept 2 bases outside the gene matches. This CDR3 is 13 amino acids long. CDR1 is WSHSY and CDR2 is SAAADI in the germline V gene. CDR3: CASSQDRQETQYF. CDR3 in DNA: TGCGCCAGCAGTCAGGACAGGCAAGAGACCCAGTACTTC.

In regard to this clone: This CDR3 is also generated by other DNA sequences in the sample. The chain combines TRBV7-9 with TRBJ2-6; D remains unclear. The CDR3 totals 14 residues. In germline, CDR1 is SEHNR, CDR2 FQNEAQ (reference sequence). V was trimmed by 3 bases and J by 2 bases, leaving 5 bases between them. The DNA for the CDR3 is TGTGCCAGCAGCTTTTCTACTGGGGCCAACGTCCTGACTTTC. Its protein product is CASSFSTGANVLTF.

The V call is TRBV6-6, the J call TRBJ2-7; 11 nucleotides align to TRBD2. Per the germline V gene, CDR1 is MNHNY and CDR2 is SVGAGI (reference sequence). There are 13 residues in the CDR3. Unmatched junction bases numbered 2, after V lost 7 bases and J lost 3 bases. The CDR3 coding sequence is TGTGCCAGCATCGGGACTAGCGGCTACGAGCAGTACTTC. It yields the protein CASIGTSGYEQYF.

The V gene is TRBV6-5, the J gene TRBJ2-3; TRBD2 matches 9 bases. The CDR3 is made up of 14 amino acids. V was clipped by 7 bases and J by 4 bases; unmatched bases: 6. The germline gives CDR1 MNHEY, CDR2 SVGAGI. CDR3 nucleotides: TGTGCCAGCAAATCTAGCGGGACCGCAGATACGCAGTATTTT. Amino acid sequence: CASKSSGTADTQYF.

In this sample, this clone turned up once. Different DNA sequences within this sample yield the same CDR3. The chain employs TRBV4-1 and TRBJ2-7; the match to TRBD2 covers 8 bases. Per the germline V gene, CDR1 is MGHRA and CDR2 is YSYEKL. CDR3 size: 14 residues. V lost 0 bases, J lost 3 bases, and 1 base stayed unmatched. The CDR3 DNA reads TGCGCCAGCAGCCAAGACGGGGGGGGCTACGAGCAGTACTTC. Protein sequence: CASSQDGGGYEQYF.

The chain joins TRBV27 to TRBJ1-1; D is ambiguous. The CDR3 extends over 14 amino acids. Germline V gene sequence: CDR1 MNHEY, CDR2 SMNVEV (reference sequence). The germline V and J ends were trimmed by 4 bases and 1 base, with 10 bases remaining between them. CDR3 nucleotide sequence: TGTGCCAGCAGTTGGTCGCAGGCGAACACTGAAGCTTTCTTT. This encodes CASSWSQANTEAFF.